One sample yielded the 13 T cell receptor beta chains listed below, sequenced in a study of CD8+CD57+ T cells in acquired aplastic anemia. Profiles of TCR beta VDJ and CDR3 were generated from a genomic DNA template. TCRdb re-derived calls from the reads in MiXCR, one entry per CDR3 protein. In the table there are more than 150,000 distinct CDR3 sequences, 45% to 60% of which are singletons. Flow cytometry had shown expanded CD8+CD57+ cells in the patients chosen for sequencing. The sample was sorted CD4+, CD8+, or CD8+CD57+ T cells (not recorded which) from PBMCs. The receptors originated from a human donor with aplastic anemia.

The chain uses TRBV7-2 and TRBJ2-1; weak D call: TRBD2 (6 bases). The CDR3 extends over 11 amino acids. V lost 3 bases to trimming and J lost 11 bases, with 8 bases between them. Germline V gene lookup returns CDR1 SGHTA and CDR2 FQGNSA. CDR3 coding DNA: TGTGCCAGCAGCTTGGCGGGGAAGCAGTTCTTC. Translating it yields CASSLAGKQFF.

Written as DNA, the CDR3 is TGTGCCAGTAGTGTCAACAGGGGCCGGAGTGAAAAACTGTTTTTT. It yields the protein CASSVNRGRSEKLFF. The V gene is TRBV19, the J gene TRBJ1-4, with 7 bases aligning to TRBD1. After removal of 5 bases from V and 7 bases from J, the junction contained 10 bases not matched to a gene. This CDR3 contains 15 residues. The germline V gene has CDR1 LNHDA and CDR2 SQIVND (reference sequence).

This clonotype appeared many times. J is TRBJ1-2 and V is TRBV5-5, with TRBD1 matching 8 bases. J gave up 5 bases and V 3 bases, and 3 bases lay outside the gene matches. Germline V gene data show CDR1 as SGHKS and CDR2 as YYEKEE (reference sequence). The CDR3 covers 13 residues. CDR3 amino acids: CASSYRGTYGYTF. CDR3 sequence (DNA): TGTGCCAGCAGCTACAGGGGGACTTATGGCTACACCTTC.

This clonotype has a count of ten or more. The rearrangement links TRBV11-2 to TRBJ2-2, with 8 positions matching TRBD1. CDR1 is SGHAT and CDR2 is FQNNGV in the germline V gene. The trim removed 5 bases at V and 5 bases at J, leaving 13 bases unmatched. The CDR3 totals 17 residues. The CDR3 protein is CASSAKNRDRWTGELFF. The DNA of the CDR3 is TGTGCCAGCAGCGCAAAAAACCGGGACAGGTGGACCGGGGAGCTGTTTTTT.

This clonotype was counted ten times or more. This sequence joins TRBV29-1 and TRBJ2-7; 9 bases agree with TRBD1. Trimming at V came to 6 bases and at J to 5 bases, leaving 11 bases not matched to a gene. Germline V lookup: CDR1 SQVTM, CDR2 ANQGSEA. This CDR3 has 14 amino acids. Here the CDR3 DNA reads TGCAGCGTCGACCCGGGACAGGGAATTCACGAGCAGTACTTC. Translating it yields CSVDPGQGIHEQYF.

There are many counts of this clonotype. The V call is TRBV7-9, the J call TRBJ2-5; D unclear. Deletions cut 5 bases from V and 5 bases from J, with 6 bases between. The CDR3 loop spans 11 amino acids. Per the germline V gene, CDR1 is SEHNR and CDR2 is FQNEAQ (reference sequence). CDR3 residues: CASSPSETQYF. The CDR3 region has the DNA TGTGCCAGCAGCCCCAGTGAGACCCAGTACTTC.

The rearrangement joins TRBV5-6 to TRBJ2-7; 7 bases match TRBD1. The trim removed 2 bases at V and 3 bases at J, leaving 5 bases unmatched. This CDR3 contains 14 residues. Germline CDR1 reads SGHDT; CDR2 reads YYEEEE. CDR3 sequence (DNA): TGTGCCAGCAGCTTCCGGGACAGTCTCTACGAGCAGTACTTC. Its protein is CASSFRDSLYEQYF.

The J gene is TRBJ1-3, the V gene TRBV19; D might be TRBD1 (5 bases). Germline-derived CDR1 and CDR2 are LNHDA and SQIVND (reference sequence). Trimming cost V 8 bases and J 4 bases, with 18 bases left between them. The CDR3 has 15 residues. The CDR3 nucleotides are TGTGCCAGTCTTTCGGGACTCCCTCAAGGAAACACCATATATTTT. This sequence encodes CASLSGLPQGNTIYF.

This clonotype was seen at least ten times. V usage is TRBV29-1 and J usage is TRBJ1-1, with 9 bases matching TRBD1. CDR1 is SQVTM and CDR2 is ANQGSEA in the germline V gene. This CDR3 spans 15 amino acids. Germline trimming cut 5 bases from V and 4 bases from J; bases unmatched to any gene: 11. The DNA of the CDR3 is TGCAGCGTTACTTTAACAGGGGGCCCGATCACTGAAGCTTTCTTT. Residues: CSVTLTGGPITEAFF.

In the case of this clonotype: Possible read error: a much larger clone is one base away. The chain combines TRBV12-3 or TRBV12-4 with TRBJ2-7, with TRBD1 matching 9 bases. V shed 4 bases, J shed 6 bases, and the junction held 4 bases outside the gene matches. The CDR3 totals 13 residues. The CDR3 protein is CASSSSTGGEQYF. In DNA, the CDR3 is TGTGCCAGCAGTTCGTCGACAGGGGGCGAGCAGTACTTC.

The chain combines TRBV11-3 with TRBJ1-2; D remains ambiguous. The CDR3 spans 15 residues. The V end lost 1 base, the J end lost 0 bases, and 9 bases lay between the germline ends. The germline CDR1 and CDR2 sequences are SGHNT and YENEEA. CDR3: CASSLVAGANYGYTF. The CDR3 nucleotides read TGTGCCAGCAGCTTAGTGGCCGGGGCTAACTATGGCTACACCTTC.

This clonotype was seen a handful of times. The chain employs TRBV6-1 and TRBJ1-1; D might be TRBD1 (6 bases). Trimming took off 5 bases at V and 3 bases at J, with 10 bases between the two ends. The CDR3 has 13 residues. Germline values: CDR1 MNHNS, CDR2 SASEGT. CDR3 DNA: TGTGCCAGCAGTCAAGGGACATACACTGAAGCTTTCTTT. It is translated as CASSQGTYTEAFF.

This clonotype was seen many times. The genes are TRBV11-1 and TRBJ2-3, with 7 positions matching TRBD2. CDR3 size: 19 residues. Trimming took 3 bases from V and 0 from J; bases not matched to a gene: 15. The germline V gene encodes CDR1 SGHAT and CDR2 FQDESV (reference sequence). The CDR3 here is CASSFRTSGVMTSTDTQYF. CDR3 nucleotides: TGTGCCAGCAGCTTCCGTACGAGCGGGGTGATGACTAGCACAGATACGCAGTATTTT.